The 26 T cell receptor beta chains below all came from one sample that was sequenced in a study of blood T cell repertoires in COVID-19. Repertoires were generated with immunoSEQ multiplex PCR, while TCRdb's copy carries only in-frame clones and drops some. The table shows about 180,000 clones, with over 80% occurring only once. The sequencing sample was made of peripheral blood. The receptors originated from a woman aged 35 to 49 with COVID-19, enrolled during active disease.

V and J are TRBV23-1 and TRBJ1-2; 7 nucleotides line up with TRBD1. TRBV23-1 is an ORF; its function is uncertain. The V gene end was trimmed by 3 bases and the J gene end by 5 bases; junction bases not matched to a gene: 9. The CDR3 is 15 residues long. The CDR3 region is CASSHYAGGWYGYTF. The CDR3 bases are TGCGCCAGCAGTCATTACGCAGGGGGTTGGTATGGCTACACCTTC.

The chain recombines TRBV5-4 with TRBJ2-4; possibly TRBD1 for D (6 bases). From germline, CDR1 is SGHNT and CDR2 YYREEE (reference sequence). The CDR3 runs 13 residues. The V end lost 8 bases, the J end lost 0 bases, and 9 bases lay between the germline ends. As DNA, the CDR3 is TGTGCCAGTGGGACAATAGCCAAAAACATTCAGTACTTC. The encoded protein is CASGTIAKNIQYF.

This clone is a singleton in its sample. This sequence joins TRBV27 and TRBJ2-2, with D perhaps matching TRBD2 (5 bases). The CDR3 runs to 14 residues. V was cut by 4 bases and J by 14 bases, with 20 bases left in between. In germline, CDR1 is MNHEY, CDR2 SMNVEV (reference sequence). Here the CDR3 reads CASSSFKEATGLFF. The CDR3 DNA reads as TGTGCCAGCAGTTCCTTCAAGGAGGCGACGGGCCTGTTTTTT.

The chain links TRBV14 to TRBJ2-5; TRBD2 matches at 11 bases. J lost 4 bases, V lost 5 bases, and 9 bases had no gene match. The CDR3 sequence is 16 residues long. Germline V gene sequence: CDR1 SGHDN, CDR2 FVKESK. CDR3 sequence (DNA): TGTGCCAGCAGCTCGTCGGGCACTAGCGGGGGAGAGACCCAGTACTTC. Amino acid sequence: CASSSSGTSGGETQYF.

This chain uses TRBV6-5 with TRBJ2-1, with TRBD1 matching over 9 bases. V lost 8 bases, J lost 7 bases, and 9 bases stayed unmatched. The CDR3 spans 14 residues. Germline V gene sequence: CDR1 MNHEY, CDR2 SVGAGI. CDR3 nucleotide sequence: TGTGCCAGCGGTTTAGGGACAGGGTGGAATGAGCAGTTCTTC. This codes for CASGLGTGWNEQFF.

The chain has TRBV2 and TRBJ2-3; TRBD1 matches at 8 bases. Germline V gives CDR1 SNHLY, CDR2 FYNNEI. This CDR3 contains 15 residues. V shed 5 bases and J 3 bases; nucleotides not matched to a gene: 7. This CDR3 reads CASSKGQGRTDTQYF. The CDR3 DNA reads as TGTGCCAGCAGTAAAGGACAGGGTAGAACAGATACGCAGTATTTT.

In DNA form, the CDR3 reads TGTGCCAGCGTGGCGGGGGAGGCTTTCTTT. It encodes CASVAGEAFF. This chain uses TRBV6-6 with TRBJ1-1, with D possibly TRBD1 on 5 matching bases. This CDR3 contains 10 residues. The V end was cut by 8 bases, the J end by 11 bases, with 12 bases between. CDR1 MNHNY and CDR2 SVGAGI come from the germline V gene (reference sequence).

The chain is built from TRBV6-5 and TRBJ1-5, with 7 bases that match TRBD1. Trimming at V came to 10 bases and at J to 0 bases, leaving 9 bases not matched to a gene. Germline CDR1 and CDR2: MNHEY and SVGAGI. The CDR3 is 15 amino acids. The CDR3 coding sequence is TGTGCCACCCGATCCGGGACAGCTAGCAATCAGCCCCAGCATTTT. Protein: CATRSGTASNQPQHF.

The chain employs TRBV19 and TRBJ2-3; possibly TRBD2 for D (6 bases). V shed 5 bases and J shed 4 bases, with 25 bases lying between them. This CDR3 spans 18 amino acids. CDR1 is LNHDA, CDR2 SQIVND, per germline (reference sequence). The CDR3: CASSPGGGQGSLPDTQYF. In DNA, the CDR3 is TGTGCCAGTAGTCCCGGGGGAGGACAAGGGTCCCTACCAGATACGCAGTATTTT.

V is TRBV5-6 and J is TRBJ2-7; TRBD2 is a possible D gene (5 bases). V lost 4 bases, J lost 1 base, and 9 bases lay in between. This CDR3 is built from 13 residues. Germline V CDR1 and CDR2: SGHDT, YYEEEE. CDR3 residues: CASSRAGSYEQYF. The CDR3 nucleotides are TGTGCCAGCAGCCGGGCGGGTTCCTACGAGCAGTACTTC.

This chain links TRBV29-1 with TRBJ1-2; TRBD1 matches 10 bases. With 7 bases clipped from V and 7 bases from J, the junction kept 12 bases outside the gene matches. Germline CDR1 and CDR2: SQVTM and ANQGSEA. This CDR3 is 14 amino acids long. CDR3 sequence reads: CSGGPGQGKGGYTF. The CDR3 DNA follows: TGCAGCGGGGGACCGGGACAGGGGAAGGGTGGCTACACCTTC.

This chain joins TRBV14 and TRBJ2-7; TRBD2 aligns across 13 bases. CDR1 is SGHDN, CDR2 FVKESK, per germline. The CDR3 covers 21 residues. The ends lost 1 base at V and 6 bases at J; junction bases unmatched: 21. The CDR3 sequence: CASSQVGFGRTSGGLFGEQYF. The DNA for the CDR3 is TGTGCCAGCAGCCAAGTCGGGTTCGGTAGGACTAGCGGGGGTCTATTTGGCGAGCAGTACTTC.

This chain connects TRBV7-9 to TRBJ1-4; TRBD1 matches at 8 bases. From germline, CDR1 is SEHNR and CDR2 FQNEAQ (reference sequence). The CDR3 totals 15 residues. J was trimmed by 8 bases and V by 4 bases; bases with no gene match: 9. The CDR3 DNA reads as TGTGCCAGCAGCTCCACAGGGGGTGCGAGGGAAAAACTGTTTTTT. Protein product: CASSSTGGAREKLFF.

The chain links TRBV27 to TRBJ2-2; 7 bases map to TRBD2. CDR3 length: 17 residues. CDR1 is MNHEY and CDR2 is SMNVEV in the germline V gene (reference sequence). The V gene end was trimmed by 3 bases and the J gene end by 6 bases; junction bases not matched to a gene: 13. CDR3 sequence: CASSLGRGRREAGELFF. The DNA of the CDR3 is TGTGCCAGCAGTTTGGGGAGGGGACGACGTGAGGCCGGGGAGCTGTTTTTT.

This clone was counted once. The gene calls are TRBV7-6 and TRBJ2-7, with TRBD1 as a possible D gene (6 bases). Trimming shortened V by 1 base and J by 4 bases, and 11 bases separated the two germline ends. Germline-derived CDR1 and CDR2 are SGHVS and FNYEAQ. The CDR3 is made up of 14 amino acids. Here the CDR3 reads CASSLVLRGYEQYF. CDR3 DNA: TGTGCCAGCAGCTTAGTTCTTAGGGGGTACGAGCAGTACTTC.

The CDR3 spells CASSQDRRNEKLFF. The CDR3 coding sequence is TGCGCCAGCAGCCAGGACAGGCGGAATGAAAAACTGTTTTTT. V usage is TRBV5-1 and J usage is TRBJ1-4; TRBD1 aligns across 7 bases. V trimming: 4 bases; J trimming: 5 bases; junction bases outside the gene matches: 5. The CDR3 spans 14 residues. Germline CDR1 reads SGHRS; CDR2 reads YFSETQ.

The genes are TRBV27 and TRBJ1-2; D uncertain. V was cut by 2 bases and J by 2 bases, with 6 bases left in between. The CDR3 contains 13 residues. Germline assignment: CDR1 MNHEY and CDR2 SMNVEV (reference sequence). CDR3 in amino acids: CASSLPGNYGYTF. For the CDR3, the DNA is TGTGCCAGCAGTTTACCCGGGAACTATGGCTACACCTTC.

The chain links TRBV6-5 to TRBJ1-2; TRBD1 agrees at 8 bases. The J segment lost 4 bases and the V segment lost 8 bases, leaving 12 bases of the junction unmatched. The CDR3 totals 15 residues. Germline values: CDR1 MNHEY, CDR2 SVGAGI. CDR3 sequence reads: CASGAGGASVYGYTF. In DNA, the CDR3 is TGTGCCAGCGGGGCAGGGGGCGCCTCAGTCTATGGCTACACCTTC.

This sequence joins TRBV9 and TRBJ2-3; tentatively, D is TRBD2 (6 bases). Germline V gene lookup returns CDR1 SGDLS and CDR2 YYNGEE. V was clipped by 4 bases and J by 2 bases, with 17 bases between them. This CDR3 has 16 amino acids. The CDR3 DNA reads TGTGCCAGCAGCCCCCCCGGGGGATTCCTCACAGATACGCAGTATTTT. The encoded protein is CASSPPGGFLTDTQYF.

This clone has only a few counts. The chain combines TRBV29-1 with TRBJ2-3; 9 bases agree with TRBD1. CDR1 and CDR2 from the germline V gene are SQVTM and ANQGSEA. V dropped 6 bases and J dropped 5; count of bases not matched to a gene: 9. This CDR3 spans 14 amino acids. The CDR3 region has the DNA TGCAGCGTGGCTAAAACAGGGGGCGAAGATACGCAGTATTTT. It translates to CSVAKTGGEDTQYF.

The chain employs TRBV24-1 and TRBJ1-2; the D is unclear. Germline lookup yields CDR1 KGHDR and CDR2 SFDVKD. The CDR3 contains 14 residues. V lost 5 bases and J 2 bases, leaving 11 bases between the germline ends. The chain's CDR3 is CATSGGYLNYGYTF. CDR3 DNA: TGTGCCACCAGTGGAGGGTACTTAAACTATGGCTACACCTTC.

The genes are TRBV2 and TRBJ1-4; D is perhaps TRBD1 (5 bases). The germline CDR1 and CDR2 sequences are SNHLY and FYNNEI. The CDR3 length is 14 residues. The V gene lost 8 bases and the J gene lost 5 bases, with 15 bases spanning the gap. The CDR3 spells CASLRRNRNEKLFF. The CDR3 DNA is TGTGCCAGCCTAAGAAGGAACAGGAATGAAAAACTGTTTTTT.

With respect to this clone: A junction boundary mismatches the germline segment, possibly from a read error. The chain is built from TRBV14 and TRBJ2-2; weak D call: TRBD1 (6 bases). The CDR3 consists of 12 residues. The germline gives CDR1 SGHDN, CDR2 FVKESK. CDR3 nucleotide sequence: TGTGCCAGCAGCCGGGACACCCGGGAGCTGTTTTTT. This codes for CASSRDTRELFF.

The rearrangement links TRBV29-1 to TRBJ2-5; 9 bases match TRBD1. Germline V gene sequence: CDR1 SQVTM, CDR2 ANQGSEA. V trimming: 3 bases; J trimming: 5 bases; junction bases outside the gene matches: 10. This CDR3 is 15 amino acids long. CDR3 protein: CSVDGHRTGEETQYF. DNA for the CDR3: TGCAGCGTTGACGGGCACCGGACAGGGGAGGAGACCCAGTACTTC. The whole variable domain, remainder taken from reference TRBV29-1 and TRBJ2-5, is SAVISQKPSRDICQRGTSLTIQCQVDSQVTMMFWYRQQPGQSLTLIATANQGSEATYESGFVIDKFPISRPNLTFSTLTVSNMSPEDSSIYLCSVDGHRTGEETQYFGPGTRLLVL.

The V gene is TRBV4-1, the J gene TRBJ2-3, with D possibly being TRBD2 (6 bases). Trimming stripped 1 base from V and 2 bases from J, with 13 bases between. Germline CDR1 is MGHRA and CDR2 is YSYEKL. This CDR3 region has 16 residues. The CDR3, as DNA: TGCGCCAGCAGCCAAGCGGGTGCGGGATACACAGATACGCAGTATTTT. It translates to CASSQAGAGYTDTQYF.

The chain carries TRBV9 and TRBJ2-6; TRBD2 agrees at 12 bases. Trimming took 4 bases from V and 0 from J; bases not matched to a gene: 5. This CDR3 has 18 residues. The V gene's germline CDR1 is SGDLS and CDR2 YYNGEE. The CDR3 spells CASSLRLAGASGANVLTF. The CDR3 nucleotides read TGTGCCAGCAGCCTCCGACTAGCGGGGGCCTCTGGGGCCAACGTCCTGACTTTC.